This T cell receptor beta chain was found in a study of T cell repertoires in cytomegalovirus infection. Study at large: In public TCR beta signatures, there were indications of both CMV infection and matching HLA type.

TCRdb recomputed calls from the reads with MiXCR, one row per CDR3 protein. Counted here are some 900,000 distinct CDR3 sequences, 32% occurring once; the ten biggest clones make up around 12%. Study-wide results and limits: Cumulative public TCR beta family frequency identified carriers of CMV plus the relevant HLA. HLA-C-restricted, CMV-specific TCR beta clonotypes were dominant ex vivo.

A remark on this clonotype: Its antigen is as yet unknown.

The sequence was obtained from a human donor in good health (CMV status not recorded). Some clones in this sample may be carry-over from other donors' samples. Sequencing was performed on cultured CD8+ T cells from PBMCs, taken from culture after CMV antigen stimulation.

CDR3 residues: CASSQFRGSNYGYTF. The DNA for the CDR3 is TGCGCCAGCAGCCAATTCAGGGGTTCCAACTATGGCTACACCTTC. The rearrangement links TRBV4-3 to TRBJ1-2, with a weak D call TRBD1 (6 bases). The CDR3 totals 15 residues. V lost 2 bases and J lost 2, with 12 bases in between. The germline V gene encodes CDR1 LGHNA and CDR2 YSLEER.